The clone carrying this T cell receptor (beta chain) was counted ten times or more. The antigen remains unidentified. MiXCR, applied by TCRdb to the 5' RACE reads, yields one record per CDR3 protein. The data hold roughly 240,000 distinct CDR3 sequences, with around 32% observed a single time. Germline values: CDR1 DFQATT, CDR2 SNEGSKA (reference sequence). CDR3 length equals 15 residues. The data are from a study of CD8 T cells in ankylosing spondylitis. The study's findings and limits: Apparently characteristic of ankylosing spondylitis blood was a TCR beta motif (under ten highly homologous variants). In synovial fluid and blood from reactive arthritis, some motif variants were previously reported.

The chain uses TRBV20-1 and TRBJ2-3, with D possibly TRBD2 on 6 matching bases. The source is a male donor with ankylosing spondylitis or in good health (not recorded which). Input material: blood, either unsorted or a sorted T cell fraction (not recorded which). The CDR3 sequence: CGPMRGGRSADTQYF. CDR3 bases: TGCGGGCCAATGCGGGGCGGACGATCGGCAGATACGCAGTATTTT.